Listed here are 23 T cell receptor beta chains from one sample, sequenced in a study of T-cell memory formation after mild COVID-19. In TCRdb, the 5' RACE reads were re-called with MiXCR into one record per CDR3 protein. The profile covers fewer than 110,000 distinct CDR3 sequences, with approximately 15% appearing a single time and 30% to 45% taken by the ten largest. The sequenced sample consisted of PBMCs or a T cell subset sorted from them (not recorded which). These receptors were taken from a man aged 18 to 30 who had mild COVID-19 (a few samples of this study predate the infection). Cell type and time point are not known.

This clonotype was observed a few times. The J gene is TRBJ2-1, the V gene TRBV20-1, with TRBD1 as a possible D gene (5 bases). Germline CDR1 reads DFQATT; CDR2 reads SNEGSKA (reference sequence). Between the trimmed V and J ends, which lost 5 bases and 7 bases, there was a span of 18 bases. The CDR3 spans 14 residues. The CDR3: CSAGAAGESNEQFF. DNA of the CDR3: TGCAGTGCTGGGGCGGCTGGCGAAAGTAATGAGCAGTTCTTC.

V gene TRBV11-2 combines with J gene TRBJ2-3; 10 bases align to TRBD2. Trimming cost V 1 base and J 6 bases; bases outside gene matches: 10. The CDR3 sequence is 17 residues long. Germline V gene lookup returns CDR1 SGHAT and CDR2 FQNNGV. The CDR3 region has the DNA TGTGCCAGCAGCTTAGGGGTAACTAGCGGGGTGGCGGATACGCAGTATTTT. It specifies CASSLGVTSGVADTQYF.

This chain links TRBV5-4 with TRBJ2-7; 7 bases agree with TRBD1. This CDR3 has 15 amino acids. CDR1 and CDR2 (germline): SGHNT, YYREEE (reference sequence). J lost 4 bases, V lost 1 base, and 8 bases had no gene match. In DNA, the CDR3 is TGTGCCAGCAGCTTGAAAGTCAGGGGGTCATACGAGCAGTACTTC. Residues: CASSLKVRGSYEQYF.

The CDR3 sequence is CASSHQGQHEQYF. CDR3 in DNA: TGCGCCAGCAGCCATCAAGGACAGCACGAGCAGTACTTC. This rearrangement joins TRBV4-1 to TRBJ2-7; D might be TRBD1 (6 bases). V shed 3 bases and J shed 5 bases, with 11 bases lying between them. The CDR3 totals 13 residues. CDR1 and CDR2 from the germline V gene are MGHRA and YSYEKL.

The rearrangement uses TRBV5-1 and TRBJ1-2; no clear D. Per germline, CDR1 SGHRS and CDR2 YFSETQ. V dropped 2 bases and J dropped 4 bases, with 15 bases sitting between them. The CDR3 loop spans 15 amino acids. This chain's CDR3 is CASSFGRELTYGYTF. For the CDR3, the DNA is TGCGCCAGCAGCTTTGGTAGGGAACTTACCTATGGCTACACCTTC.

This clonotype was counted a few times. The chain carries TRBV6-2 or TRBV6-3 and TRBJ2-6, with TRBD1 identical over 7 bases. There are 16 residues in the CDR3. Germline lookup yields CDR1 MNHEY and CDR2 SVGEGT. V was clipped by 1 base and J by 4 bases; unmatched bases: 4. This chain's CDR3 is CASSYWTGAGANVLTF. In DNA form, the CDR3 reads TGTGCCAGCAGTTACTGGACAGGAGCAGGGGCCAACGTCCTGACTTTC.

This chain uses TRBV5-1 with TRBJ1-1; D is unresolved. Trimming took off 0 bases at V and 3 bases at J, with 9 bases between the two ends. The CDR3 contains 14 residues. Germline-derived CDR1 and CDR2 are SGHRS and YFSETQ. CDR3: CASSLEADDTEAFF. In nucleotides, the CDR3 is TGCGCCAGCAGCTTGGAGGCGGACGACACTGAAGCTTTCTTT.

In its sample, this clonotype was seen a few times. This chain joins TRBV6-6 and TRBJ1-6; D gene unclear. The CDR3 extends over 17 amino acids. Looked up from germline, CDR1 is MNHNY and CDR2 is SVGAGI (reference sequence). Trimming left V 0 bases short and J 7 bases short, with 16 bases between. The CDR3, as DNA: TGTGCCAGCAGTTACTCGAAGTACGAGCACGCGAATTCACCCCTCCACTTT. Its protein product is CASSYSKYEHANSPLHF.

This clonotype appeared a few times. The chain has TRBV4-1 and TRBJ2-7; TRBD1 aligns across 7 bases. The CDR3 spans 15 residues. The germline gives CDR1 MGHRA, CDR2 YSYEKL. V trimming: 4 bases; J trimming: 2 bases; junction bases outside the gene matches: 8. The chain's CDR3 is CASSPETGSPYEQYV. CDR3 bases: TGCGCCAGCAGCCCTGAGACAGGGAGCCCCTACGAGCAGTACGTC.

As for this clonotype: The CDR3 does not close with the conserved phenylalanine or tryptophan, likely indicating a read error. V and J are TRBV7-3 and TRBJ2-5; tentative D call: TRBD1 (5 bases). Trimming removed 0 bases at V and 3 bases at J, with 8 bases between. Germline V gives CDR1 SGHTA, CDR2 FQGTGA. CDR3 size: 14 residues. CDR3: CASSLTGREETQYL. The CDR3 DNA reads TGTGCCAGCAGCTTAACGGGCAGGGAAGAGACCCAGTACTTA.

This clonotype was counted a few times. The chain carries TRBV3-1 and TRBJ1-4, with D possibly being TRBD1 (6 bases). CDR3 length: 16 amino acids. Per germline, CDR1 LGHDT and CDR2 YNNKEL (reference sequence). Trimming left V 6 bases short and J 5 bases short, with 19 bases between. CDR3 protein: CASRKERGAANEKLFF. DNA of the CDR3: TGTGCCAGCAGAAAAGAGAGGGGGGCGGCGAATGAAAAACTGTTTTTT.

This clonotype was seen ten or more times. The chain joins TRBV12-3 or TRBV12-4 to TRBJ2-2, with D perhaps matching TRBD1 or TRBD2 (5 bases each). The CDR3 extends over 13 amino acids. V was trimmed by 5 bases and J by 6 bases, leaving 10 bases between them. In DNA form, the CDR3 reads TGTGCCAGCAGTCGCAGGGACCCCGGGGAGCTGTTTTTT. It encodes CASSRRDPGELFF.

V is TRBV20-1 and J is TRBJ1-1; D not certain. Between the trimmed V and J ends, which lost 5 bases and 2 bases, there was a span of 9 bases. CDR3 length: 12 amino acids. Germline loops: CDR1 DFQATT, CDR2 SNEGSKA (reference sequence). The CDR3 DNA reads TGCAGTGCTCTCACGATCAACACTGAAGCTTTCTTT. Translating gives CSALTINTEAFF.

Many counts were recorded for this clonotype. The chain couples TRBV7-6 to TRBJ2-7; D is possibly TRBD1 (5 bases). With 5 bases removed from V and 2 bases from J, the gap between germline ends came to 16 bases. The CDR3 contains 15 residues. Germline loops: CDR1 SGHVS, CDR2 FNYEAQ. CDR3 sequence reads: CASSRGPPGPYEQYF. The DNA for the CDR3 is TGTGCCAGCAGCAGGGGTCCCCCCGGGCCCTACGAGCAGTACTTC.

At least ten counts were recorded for this clonotype. This sequence joins TRBV6-5 and TRBJ1-5, with D maybe TRBD1 (6 bases). This CDR3 contains 14 residues. Trimming pared 4 bases from V and 4 bases from J, leaving 11 bases between. Germline V lookup: CDR1 MNHEY, CDR2 SVGAGI. CDR3 bases: TGTGCCAGCAGTTCCGAGGGGGTTAATCAGCCCCAGCATTTT. Its translation: CASSSEGVNQPQHF.

This clonotype was counted only a few times. This chain connects TRBV28 to TRBJ2-7; tentative D call: TRBD1 (6 bases). The CDR3 totals 13 residues. Germline lookup yields CDR1 MDHEN and CDR2 SYDVKM. Trimming removed 2 bases from V and 2 bases from J, with 7 bases in between. The CDR3 bases are TGTGCCAGCAGTTTACGGACAGCCTACGAGCAGTACGTC. Residues: CASSLRTAYEQYV.

This clonotype showed up just a few times. The rearrangement uses TRBV9 and TRBJ1-1, with D possibly TRBD1 on 5 matching bases. The germline gives CDR1 SGDLS, CDR2 YYNGEE. V gave up 0 bases and J gave up 4 bases, with 16 bases separating them. There are 16 residues in the CDR3. The CDR3: CASSVDGGAGSTEAFF. CDR3 nucleotides: TGTGCCAGCAGCGTAGATGGAGGGGCTGGAAGCACTGAAGCTTTCTTT.

J is TRBJ1-1 and V is TRBV6-5, with D tentatively TRBD1 (5 bases). The CDR3 has 14 residues. Trimming took 7 bases from V and 4 from J, leaving 16 bases between them. Germline V CDR1 and CDR2: MNHEY, SVGAGI. CDR3 in amino acids: CASTQTDASTEAFF. Written as DNA, the CDR3 is TGTGCCAGCACTCAGACAGATGCAAGCACTGAAGCTTTCTTT.

This clonotype came up a few times. The J gene is TRBJ1-1, the V gene TRBV4-2; D perhaps matches TRBD1 (5 bases). The CDR3 has 14 residues. CDR1 and CDR2 (germline): LGHNA, YNFKEQ. Trimming removed 1 base from V and 7 bases from J, with 13 bases in between. For the CDR3, the DNA is TGTGCCAGCAGCCAAGCCCCGGGGGGTGGTGAAGCTTTCTTT. This translates into CASSQAPGGGEAFF.

This chain uses TRBV19 with TRBJ2-2, with D maybe TRBD2 (5 bases). The CDR3 loop spans 14 amino acids. Trimming left V 6 bases short and J 8 bases short, with 16 bases between. Germline V gene data show CDR1 as LNHDA and CDR2 as SQIVND (reference sequence). This chain's CDR3 is CASSSGSPSGELFF. The CDR3, as DNA: TGTGCCAGTAGCTCGGGGTCTCCGAGTGGGGAGCTGTTTTTT.

This clonotype appeared a few times. V and J are TRBV19 and TRBJ2-7, with a weak D call TRBD2 (6 bases). The V gene lost 1 base and the J gene lost 1 base, with 11 bases spanning the gap. The CDR3 covers 15 residues. CDR1 is LNHDA, CDR2 SQIVND, per germline (reference sequence). The CDR3 spells CASSIAAGRSYEQYF. CDR3 DNA sequence: TGTGCCAGTAGTATAGCTGCGGGGAGATCCTACGAGCAGTACTTC. The whole variable domain, filled in from reference TRBV19 and TRBJ2-7, reads DGGITQSPKYLFRKEGQNVTLSCEQNLNHDAMYWYRQDPGQGLRLIYYSQIVNDFQKGDIAEGYSVSREKKESFPLTVTSAQKNPTAFYLCASSIAAGRSYEQYFGPGTRLTVT.

The chain employs TRBV5-1 and TRBJ2-7, with 7 nucleotides matching TRBD1. Trimming cost V 4 bases and J 2 bases; bases outside gene matches: 6. Germline V gene lookup returns CDR1 SGHRS and CDR2 YFSETQ. CDR3 length: 14 residues. CDR3 protein: CASSLGDSTYEQYF. For the CDR3, the DNA is TGCGCCAGCAGCCTGGGGGACAGCACCTACGAGCAGTACTTC.

This clonotype was detected a few times. The genes are TRBV28 and TRBJ2-7, with unresolved D. This CDR3 spans 15 amino acids. V gave up 3 bases and J gave up 1 base, with 13 bases separating them. Germline values: CDR1 MDHEN, CDR2 SYDVKM. CDR3 in amino acids: CASSFTVSGSYEQYV. CDR3 DNA sequence: TGTGCCAGCAGTTTTACGGTTAGTGGATCCTACGAGCAGTACGTC.